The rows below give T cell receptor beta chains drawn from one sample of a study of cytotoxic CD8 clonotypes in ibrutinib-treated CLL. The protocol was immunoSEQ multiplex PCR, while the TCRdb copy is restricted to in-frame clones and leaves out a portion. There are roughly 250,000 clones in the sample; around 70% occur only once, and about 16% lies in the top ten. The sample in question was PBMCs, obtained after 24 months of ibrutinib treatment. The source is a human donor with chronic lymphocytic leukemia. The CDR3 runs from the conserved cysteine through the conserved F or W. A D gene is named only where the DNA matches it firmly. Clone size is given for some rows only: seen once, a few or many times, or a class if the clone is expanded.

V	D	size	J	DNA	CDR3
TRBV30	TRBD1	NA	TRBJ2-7	TGTGCCTGGAGTAAGAGACAGGGGAGCGAGCAGTACTTC	CAWSKRQGSEQYF
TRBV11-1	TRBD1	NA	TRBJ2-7	TGTGCCAGCAGCCAAGAAGGACGGGACAGCCTTTACTTC	CASSQEGRDSLYF
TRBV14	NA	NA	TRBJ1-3	TGTGCCAGCAGCCAAGTCTTTTCAGGAAACACCATATATTTT	CASSQVFSGNTIYF
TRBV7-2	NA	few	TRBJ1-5	TGTGCCAGCAGCTTAGAAGGGCACAATCAGCCCCAGCATTTT	CASSLEGHNQPQHF
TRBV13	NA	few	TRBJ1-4	TGTGCCAGCAGCCCCAAGGATGCAACTAATGAAAAACTGTTTTTT	CASSPKDATNEKLFF
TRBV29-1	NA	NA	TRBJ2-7	TGCAGCGTTGTGACGCCAGACGGCTACGAGCAGTACTTC	CSVVTPDGYEQYF
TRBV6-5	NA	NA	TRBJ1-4	TGTGCCAGCAGTTACGGACTTGTAACTAATGAAAAACTGTTTTTT	CASSYGLVTNEKLFF
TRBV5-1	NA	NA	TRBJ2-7	TGCGCCAGCAGCCCGGGGCCGAACCTTGGCGAGCAGTACTTC	CASSPGPNLGEQYF
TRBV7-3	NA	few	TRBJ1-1	TGTGCCAGCAGCTTAACTCGACGGGAACGCACTGAAGCTTTCTTT	CASSLTRRERTEAFF
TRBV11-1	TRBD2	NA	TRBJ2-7	TGTGCCAGCAGCTTTACCGGGACTAGCGGACCCTACGAGCAGTACTTC	CASSFTGTSGPYEQYF
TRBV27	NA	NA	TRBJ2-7	TGTGCCAGCAGTCTTTCTCAAAGGACAACCACCTTCGGCGAGCAGTACTTC	CASSLSQRTTTFGEQYF
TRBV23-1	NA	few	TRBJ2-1	TGCGCCAGCAGTCTAGCCGGCAACAATGAGCAGTTCTTC	CASSLAGNNEQFF
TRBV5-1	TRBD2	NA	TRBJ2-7	TGCGCCAGCAGCTTGGGAGCGGGAGTCCTTGGCGAGCAGTACTTC	CASSLGAGVLGEQYF
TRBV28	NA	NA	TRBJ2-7	TGTGCCAGCAAAGGAGATACTGTACTAGCTAAGGACGAGCAGTACTTC	CASKGDTVLAKDEQYF
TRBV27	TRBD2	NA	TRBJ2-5	TGTGCCAGCAGTCCGGGACTAGCGATTGAGACCCAGTACTTC	CASSPGLAIETQYF
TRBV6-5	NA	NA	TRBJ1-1	TGTGCCAGCAGTTACTCGAACGGTGCGGGCACTGAAGCTTTCTTT	CASSYSNGAGTEAFF
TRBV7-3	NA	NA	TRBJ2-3	TGTGCCAGCAGTGGTACTCACACAGATACGCAGTATTTT	CASSGTHTDTQYF
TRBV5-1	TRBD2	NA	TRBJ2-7	TGCGCCAGCAAGGTATCTAGCGGGAGGAGCTACGAGCAGTACTTC	CASKVSSGRSYEQYF
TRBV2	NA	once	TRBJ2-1	TGTGCCAGCAGTGGGGCGGAGCTGTATGAGCAGTTCTTC	CASSGAELYEQFF
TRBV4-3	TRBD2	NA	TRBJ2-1	TGCGCCAGCAGCGTAGCGGGAGGGCCTTGGGATGAGCAGTTCTTC	CASSVAGGPWDEQFF
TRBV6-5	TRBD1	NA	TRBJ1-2	TGTGCCAGCTCACTCGGACAGGCAACCTATGGCTACACCTTC	CASSLGQATYGYTF
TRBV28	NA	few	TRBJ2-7	TGTGCCAGCACCCAGGAACTAGGATGGTACGAGCAGTACTTC	CASTQELGWYEQYF
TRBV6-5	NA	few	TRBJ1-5	TGTGCCAGCAGTTACGGCCACAATCAGCCCCAGCATTTT	CASSYGHNQPQHF
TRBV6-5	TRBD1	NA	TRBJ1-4	TGTGCCAGCAATAGAGGGGGCGGTAATGAAAAACTGTTTTTT	CASNRGGGNEKLFF
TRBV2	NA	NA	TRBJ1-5	TGTGCCAGCAGGGTGGACAGCCCTCAGCCCCAGCATTTT	CASRVDSPQPQHF
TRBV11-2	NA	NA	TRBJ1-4	TGTGCCAGCAGCTTATCGGGAGGAAACGAAAAACTGTTTTTT	CASSLSGGNEKLFF
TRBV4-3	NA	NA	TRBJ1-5	TGCGCCAGCAGCCAAGATTTGGCCGGGACCGTAAATCAGCCCCAGCATTTT	CASSQDLAGTVNQPQHF
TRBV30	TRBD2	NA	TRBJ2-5	TGTGCCTGGAGCCGGACTAGCGGGAGGTCGGAGACCCAGTACTTC	CAWSRTSGRSETQYF
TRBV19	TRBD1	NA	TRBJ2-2	TGTGCCACAGGCGGGACAGGGGTTTTCGCCGGGGAGCTGTTTTTT	CATGGTGVFAGELFF